The 16 T cell receptor delta chains reported below all come from one sample, sequenced in a study of Vδ1+ human thymocytes. Broader study findings: In the thymus, TRG and TRD repertoires looked highly polyclonal with Gaussian CDR3 lengths.

Sequences come from RNA converted to cDNA by reverse transcription. Pooled V-gene forward primers with one constant-region reverse primer generated the CDR3 amplicons by multiplex PCR. TCRdb used CATT to re-call clones from the multiplex PCR reads. The table lists tens of thousands of delta-chain clones, less than 15% of them singletons, with approximately 0.4% in the top ten. Antigens for these TCRs are unknown. Input material: Vdelta1+ gamma-delta thymocytes from the thymus. Subset denoted: FACS-sorted CD3+ TCRalphabeta- TCRVdelta1+ TCRVdelta2- thymocytes. The receptors derive from a girl under three years old who had congenital heart surgery.

The chain carries TRDV1 and TRDJ1; D is possibly TRDD3 (5 bases). Germline V gives CDR1 TSWWSYY, CDR2 QGS. The CDR3 spans 18 residues. The V gene lost 2 bases and the J gene lost 0 bases, with 19 bases spanning the gap. CDR3 protein: CALGEFSGGEWYTDKLIF. The DNA of the CDR3 is TGTGCTCTTGGGGAATTTAGCGGGGGCGAGTGGTACACCGATAAACTCATCTTT.

This chain connects TRDV1 to TRDJ1; TRDD3 matches at 9 bases. CDR1 and CDR2 (germline): TSWWSYY, QGS. This CDR3 is built from 20 residues. The J segment lost 1 base and the V segment lost 1 base, leaving 16 bases of the junction unmatched. The CDR3 nucleotides are TGTGCTCTTGGGGAACGTCGCTCCTCTATACTGGGGGACCCCACCGATAAACTCATCTTT. This encodes CALGERRSSILGDPTDKLIF.

This clone was counted only a few times. This chain uses TRDV1 with TRDJ2; TRDD3 aligns across 8 bases. Germline V gene lookup returns CDR1 TSWWSYY and CDR2 QGS. This CDR3 has 18 residues. The J segment lost 7 bases and the V segment lost 6 bases, leaving 19 bases of the junction unmatched. DNA for the CDR3: TGTGCTCTTGGAGAAATATGGGAGGGGGATAAGGGAGTAGCACAACTCTTCTTT. Its protein is CALGEIWEGDKGVAQLFF.

This clone came up a few times. V is TRDV1 and J is TRDJ1; TRDD3 agrees at 11 bases. The trim removed 2 bases at V and 10 bases at J, leaving 6 bases unmatched. Germline V gene data show CDR1 as TSWWSYY and CDR2 as QGS. This CDR3 has 14 residues. Here the CDR3 DNA reads TGTGCTCTTGGGGAATTACTGGGGGATAATCCACTCATCTTT. Translated: CALGELLGDNPLIF.

This clone was observed a few times. V and J are TRDV1 and TRDJ1, with 9 bases aligning to TRDD3. Germline loops: CDR1 TSWWSYY, CDR2 QGS. The trim removed 0 bases at V and 1 base at J, leaving 21 bases unmatched. The CDR3 covers 22 residues. CDR3 sequence (DNA): TGTGCTCTTGGGGAACTAAGCCCATACAACGACTGGGGGACACAGTGCACCGATAAACTCATCTTT. As protein: CALGELSPYNDWGTQCTDKLIF.

The chain combines TRDV1 with TRDJ1, with no clear D. Trimming cost V 4 bases and J 0 bases, with 21 bases left between them. The CDR3 is 18 residues long. Germline lookup yields CDR1 TSWWSYY and CDR2 QGS. This CDR3 reads CALGGTRTSGSYTDKLIF. The CDR3 bases are TGTGCTCTTGGGGGAACCAGAACCTCGGGGTCGTACACCGATAAACTCATCTTT.

Only a few counts were recorded for this clone. V usage is TRDV1 and J usage is TRDJ1; D is possibly TRDD3 (5 bases). Germline V lookup: CDR1 TSWWSYY, CDR2 QGS. The CDR3 sequence is 16 residues long. The V end was cut by 0 bases, the J end by 11 bases, with 22 bases between. The CDR3 DNA sequence: TGTGCTCTTGGGGAACTAGCAATCCGAAGGGATTCCGGGCTCATCTTT. Protein sequence: CALGELAIRRDSGLIF.

By sample share, this clone is medium-sized. Different DNA sequences within this sample yield the same CDR3. V gene TRDV2 combines with J gene TRDJ1; D not certain. Deletions cut 3 bases from V and 10 bases from J, with 20 bases between. The CDR3 runs 14 residues. Germline V gives CDR1 GEAIGNYY, CDR2 EKD. Written as DNA, the CDR3 is TGTGCCTGTGACGCGTGGCTCGGACGGAAGGGACTCATCTTT. Translation: CACDAWLGRKGLIF.

The chain couples TRDV1 to TRDJ1; 8 bases align to TRDD3. The V gene end was trimmed by 1 base and the J gene end by 0 bases; junction bases not matched to a gene: 16. Per germline, CDR1 TSWWSYY and CDR2 QGS. The CDR3 loop spans 20 amino acids. CDR3 residues: CALGERCLYALGEYTDKLIF. The CDR3 DNA reads TGTGCTCTTGGGGAACGGTGTCTATATGCCCTGGGGGAGTACACCGATAAACTCATCTTT.

This chain links TRDV1 with TRDJ1; TRDD3 matches 9 bases. The V and J ends lost 5 bases and 5 bases, in that order; junction bases with no gene match: 21. CDR1 is TSWWSYY, CDR2 QGS, per germline. The CDR3 contains 19 residues. This CDR3 reads CALGHPPPCTGGQEDKLIF. CDR3 DNA: TGTGCTCTTGGGCATCCTCCTCCCTGTACTGGGGGACAGGAGGATAAACTCATCTTT.

The V and J genes are TRDV1 and TRDJ1; D is uncertain. V was clipped by 3 bases and J by 10 bases, with 9 bases between them. From germline, CDR1 is TSWWSYY and CDR2 QGS. CDR3 length: 11 residues. The CDR3 spells CALGERDGLIF. CDR3 in DNA: TGTGCTCTTGGGGAGAGGGACGGACTCATCTTT.

This chain joins TRDV2 and TRDJ1, with 7 bases identical to TRDD3. The CDR3 loop spans 20 amino acids. Germline CDR1 is GEAIGNYY and CDR2 is EKD. V lost 1 base to trimming and J lost 0 bases; unmatched junction nucleotides: 19. CDR3 nucleotides: TGTGCCTGTGACACGGGCGTACTGGGGAGCCAAAGACCGTACACCGATAAACTCATCTTT. It translates to CACDTGVLGSQRPYTDKLIF.

In this sample, this clone turned up a few times. The chain uses TRDV1 and TRDJ1, with 11 bases identical to TRDD3. Germline lookup yields CDR1 TSWWSYY and CDR2 QGS. The CDR3 is 24 amino acids. With 2 bases clipped from V and 0 bases from J, the junction kept 26 bases outside the gene matches. The CDR3 loop reads CALGEGILRSGNWGICVYTDKLIF. CDR3 nucleotide sequence: TGTGCTCTTGGGGAAGGAATCCTACGGTCTGGAAACTGGGGGATATGCGTGTACACCGATAAACTCATCTTT.

The chain recombines TRDV1 with TRDJ1; D not resolved. The germline V and J ends were trimmed by 2 bases and 2 bases, with 21 bases remaining between them. Germline V gene sequence: CDR1 TSWWSYY, CDR2 QGS. The length of the CDR3 is 18 residues. Written as DNA, the CDR3 is TGTGCTCTTGGGGAAGGGAGTTTGTTAAATTCCAGGACCGATAAACTCATCTTT. This gives the protein CALGEGSLLNSRTDKLIF.

The chain combines TRDV1 with TRDJ1; TRDD3 aligns across 7 bases. The length of the CDR3 is 17 residues. Germline-derived CDR1 and CDR2 are TSWWSYY and QGS. V dropped 4 bases and J dropped 1; count of bases not matched to a gene: 12. The CDR3 region has the DNA TGTGCTCTTGGGGTCCGTCCCCTGGATACGGGCACCGATAAACTCATCTTT. This translates into CALGVRPLDTGTDKLIF.

This clone was detected only a few times. V and J are TRDV1 and TRDJ1; TRDD3 aligns across 13 bases. The CDR3 length is 21 residues. In germline, CDR1 is TSWWSYY, CDR2 QGS. Losses at the gene ends were 0 bases for V and 0 bases for J; bases not matched to a gene: 13. CDR3 in DNA: TGTGCTCTTGGGGAACTGGACTCCCAACTGGGGGATACGGGGTACACCGATAAACTCATCTTT. Translated: CALGELDSQLGDTGYTDKLIF.